This TCR beta chain derives from a study of cytomegalovirus exposure and HLA in healthy donors (TCRdb year 2017). About the investigation overall: The 650 to 750 repertoires of the first cohort and the roughly 110 validation repertoires were produced on the same platform, according to a later analysis. In addition to the first cohort of around 670 subjects, a separate validation cohort of approximately 130 different subjects was used. To predict cytomegalovirus infection status, the study brought together high-throughput TCR immunosequencing, statistical association of individual TCRs with disease status, and machine learning. The aim of the study was to test whether cataloging public T cell receptors could identify signatures of past pathogen exposure. Results the study describes overall, beyond this receptor: All 110 or so repertoires were used to score co-occurrence in the validation cohort in a later analysis, because that analysis had no HLA typing for the cohort. It was suggested by the authors that the approach could potentially be generalized to other disease states and immunological phenotypes. The study listed 150 to 200 TCR beta chains as associated with cytomegalovirus. The classifier was reported to diagnose cytomegalovirus status with high specificity and sensitivity in both the original cohort and the validation cohort. Of the cluster scores, roughly 93% were above 0 in a later analysis, which found that TCRs clustered in the first cohort also tended to co-occur in the 110 or so validation repertoires. Most TCR sequences were observed very rarely across donors, whereas some public TCRs were present in many individuals. A few of the identified cytomegalovirus-associated TCR beta chains were confirmed in vitro to be specific for cytomegalovirus antigens.

The donors belonged to the validation cohort of approximately 130 subjects, which was separate from the approximately 700-subject first cohort. A note on this clone: The antigen it binds to is not known. The sample holds no much larger clone one base away, and base qualities are not on file.

Reading from cysteine to phenylalanine, the CDR3 counts 16 amino acids. CDR3 DNA only is kept here, 48 bases in frame from base 1. Per the germline V gene, MDHEN is the CDR1 and SYDVKM is the CDR2. V and J are trimmed by 4 bases and 2 bases, and the gene matches miss 10 bases of the junction. Libraries were made using the immunoSEQ multiplex PCR assay. In the original analysis: A statistical classification framework was built to diagnose cytomegalovirus status from the catalog of TCR beta chain sequences. The table comes from immuneACCESS by way of TCRdb, which keeps in-frame sequences with V and J called. Part of the clones is missing from these tables; in studies checked, under half for an unresolved V gene and the rest for unknown reasons. V, J and clone size are taken as reported in that table, and D and trimming were inferred from the DNA itself. This sample has under 250,000 clones in its table, and roughly 87% of those were observed once. About 12% of the sample rests with the top ten.

Sequenced sample: PBMCs. The receptor was derived from a man aged 18 to 30 in good health and CMV-seropositive. The V and J segments used are TRBV28 and TRBJ1-2; 7 central nucleotides agree with TRBD1. Here the CDR3 is given as CASSYAPGQENYGYTF. Read as DNA, the sequence is TGTGCCAGCAGTTACGCGCCCGGACAGGAGAACTATGGCTACACCTTC.